The T cell receptor (beta chain) described here comes from a study of tumor and adjacent non-tumor tissue in lung cancer. Across the whole study: There were around 11 adenocarcinoma, 2 squamous cell carcinoma and 1 small cell lung cancer cases. Patients were aged about 30 to 76, 10 men and about five women, stage I to III. General study findings and limits: Top 100 clones took a larger repertoire share in normal lung.

Three rounds of nested PCR, following a modified ARM-PCR protocol, produced the TCRbeta library. TCRdb reprocessed the multiplex PCR reads with MiXCR, giving one entry per CDR3 protein. The sample lists over 100,000 distinct CDR3 sequences, more than 70% occurring once. RNA was extracted from bulk tissue without any cell sorting. The germline V gene encodes CDR1 SQVTM and CDR2 ANQGSEA. There are 11 residues in the CDR3. V gave up 6 bases and J gave up 6 bases; unmatched junction bases: 5. About this clonotype: Its antigen remains unidentified. This may stem from a read error, because a much larger clone lies one nucleotide away.

The material sequenced was lung tumor tissue. The origin of this receptor is a woman between 55 and 75 years old with non-small cell lung cancer. V and J are TRBV29-1 and TRBJ2-7; TRBD1 aligns across 7 bases. CDR3 sequence (DNA): TGCAGCGTCGGAACAGGGGTCGAGCAGTACTTC. It yields the protein CSVGTGVEQYF.